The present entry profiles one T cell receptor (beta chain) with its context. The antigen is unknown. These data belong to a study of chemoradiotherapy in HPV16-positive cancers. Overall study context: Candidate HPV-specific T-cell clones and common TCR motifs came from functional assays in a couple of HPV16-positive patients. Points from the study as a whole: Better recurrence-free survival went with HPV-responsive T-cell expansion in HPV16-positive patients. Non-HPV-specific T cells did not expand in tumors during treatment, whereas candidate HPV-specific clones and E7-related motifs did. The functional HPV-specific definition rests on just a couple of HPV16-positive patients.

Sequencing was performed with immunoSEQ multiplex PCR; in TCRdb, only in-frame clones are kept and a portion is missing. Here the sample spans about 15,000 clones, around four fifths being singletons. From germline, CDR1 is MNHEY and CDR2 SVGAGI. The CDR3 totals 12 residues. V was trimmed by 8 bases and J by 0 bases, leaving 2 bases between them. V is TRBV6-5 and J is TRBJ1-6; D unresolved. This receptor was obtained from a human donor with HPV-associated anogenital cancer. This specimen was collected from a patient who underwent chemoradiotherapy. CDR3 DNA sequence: TGTGCCAGCGGCTCCTATAATTCACCCCTCCACTTT. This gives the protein CASGSYNSPLHF.